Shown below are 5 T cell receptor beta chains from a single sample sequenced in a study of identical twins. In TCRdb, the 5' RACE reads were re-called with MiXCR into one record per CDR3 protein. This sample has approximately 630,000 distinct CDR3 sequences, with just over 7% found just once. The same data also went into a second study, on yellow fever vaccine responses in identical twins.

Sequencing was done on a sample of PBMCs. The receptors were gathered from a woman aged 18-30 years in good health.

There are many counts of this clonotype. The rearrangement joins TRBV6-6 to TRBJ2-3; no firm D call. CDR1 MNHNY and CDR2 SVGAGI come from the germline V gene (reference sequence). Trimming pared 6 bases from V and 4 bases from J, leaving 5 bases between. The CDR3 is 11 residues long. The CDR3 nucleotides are TGTGCCAGCAGGGGCGCAGATACGCAGTATTTT. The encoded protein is CASRGADTQYF.

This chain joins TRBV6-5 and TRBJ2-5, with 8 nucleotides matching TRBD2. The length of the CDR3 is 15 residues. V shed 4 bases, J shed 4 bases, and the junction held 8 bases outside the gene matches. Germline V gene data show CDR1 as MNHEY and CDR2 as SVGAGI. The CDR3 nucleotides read TGTGCCAGCAGTTCCAGCGGGGGTTGGGTAGAGACCCAGTACTTC. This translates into CASSSSGGWVETQYF.

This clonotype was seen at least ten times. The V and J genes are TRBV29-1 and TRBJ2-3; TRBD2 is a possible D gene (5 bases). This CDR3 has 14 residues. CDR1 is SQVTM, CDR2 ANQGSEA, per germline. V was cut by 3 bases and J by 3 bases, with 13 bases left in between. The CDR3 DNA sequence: TGCAGCGTTGATCGGGGTAGAGGTACAGATACGCAGTATTTT. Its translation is CSVDRGRGTDTQYF.

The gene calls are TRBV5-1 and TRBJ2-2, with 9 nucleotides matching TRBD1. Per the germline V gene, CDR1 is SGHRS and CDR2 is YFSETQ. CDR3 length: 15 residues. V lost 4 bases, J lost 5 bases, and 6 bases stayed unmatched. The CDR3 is CASSERDRATGELFF. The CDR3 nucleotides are TGCGCCAGCAGCGAGCGGGACAGGGCGACCGGGGAGCTGTTTTTT.

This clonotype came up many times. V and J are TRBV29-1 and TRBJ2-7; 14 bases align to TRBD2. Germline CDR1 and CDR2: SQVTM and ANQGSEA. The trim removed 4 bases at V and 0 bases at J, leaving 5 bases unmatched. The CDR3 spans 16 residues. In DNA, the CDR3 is TGCAGCGTTGGTCGACTAGCGGGAGGGCCCTCCTACGAGCAGTACTTC. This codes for CSVGRLAGGPSYEQYF.